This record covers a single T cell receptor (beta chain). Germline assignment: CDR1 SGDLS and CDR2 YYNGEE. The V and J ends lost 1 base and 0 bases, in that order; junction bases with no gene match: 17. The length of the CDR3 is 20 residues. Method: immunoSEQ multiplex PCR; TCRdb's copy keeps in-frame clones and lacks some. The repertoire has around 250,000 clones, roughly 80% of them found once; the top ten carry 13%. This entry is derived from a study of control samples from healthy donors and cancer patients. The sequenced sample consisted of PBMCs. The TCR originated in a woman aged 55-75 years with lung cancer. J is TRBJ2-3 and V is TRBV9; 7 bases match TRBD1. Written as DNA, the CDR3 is TGTGCCAGCAGCGTATGGGGGTCAGGGGGAAGCGTGCTTAGCACAGATACGCAGTATTTT. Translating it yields CASSVWGSGGSVLSTDTQYF.